This passage covers 32 T cell receptor beta chains from one sample sequenced in a study of T cell repertoires in cytomegalovirus infection (dated by TCRdb to the late 2010s). Sequencing took place on an Illumina HiSeq 1500. Clones were called with MiXCR by TCRdb after fastp trimmed the public reads at Q25, and only in-frame beta chains were retained. Each entry is one CDR3 protein sequence, shown with its most common DNA and genes. A total of some 180,000 distinct CDR3 sequences appear in this sample, about 18% of them only once. The ten largest clones take up almost 25% of the sample. Sequenced material: CD8+ T cells from PBMCs. The receptors here all came from a human donor in good health (CMV status not recorded). Some clones in this sample may be carry-over from other donors' samples.

The table lists this clonotype with many counts. The CDR3 sequence: CASSFDSTGSQPQHF. The CDR3 DNA reads TGTGCCAGCAGCTTCGACTCCACCGGGAGTCAGCCCCAGCATTTT. The chain carries TRBV7-2 and TRBJ1-5; no definite D call. The CDR3 is made up of 15 amino acids. V was cut by 3 bases and J by 6 bases, with 15 bases left in between. Germline CDR1 reads SGHTA; CDR2 reads FQGNSA.

This clonotype was recorded a few times. This chain joins TRBV5-1 and TRBJ2-7; 7 bases are a match to TRBD1. J lost 3 bases, V lost 7 bases, and 10 bases had no gene match. This CDR3 region has 14 residues. The germline CDR1 and CDR2 sequences are SGHRS and YFSETQ. Here the CDR3 reads CASYSTGYDYEQYF. CDR3 DNA: TGCGCCAGCTATTCGACAGGGTACGACTACGAGCAGTACTTC.

V gene TRBV23-1 combines with J gene TRBJ2-4; possible D gene TRBD1, 5 bases. TRBV23-1 is given ORF status, its function remaining uncertain. V lost 4 bases and J 2 bases, leaving 15 bases between the germline ends. This CDR3 is built from 16 residues. The CDR3 reads CASSRGKDTSKNIQYF. The CDR3 DNA reads as TGCGCCAGCAGTCGGGGAAAGGACACCTCCAAAAACATTCAGTACTTC.

This clonotype turned up a few times. J is TRBJ2-6 and V is TRBV7-6; D is unresolved. V was trimmed by 3 bases and J by 6 bases, leaving 9 bases between them. This CDR3 has 14 residues. Per the germline V gene, CDR1 is SGHVS and CDR2 is FNYEAQ. CDR3 DNA sequence: TGTGCCAGCAGCTTCCCCGAGGAGGCCAACGTCCTGACTTTC. This gives the protein CASSFPEEANVLTF.

This CDR3 is CASSPGQYSNQPQHF. CDR3 DNA sequence: TGTGCCAGCAGCCCGGGACAGTATAGCAATCAGCCCCAGCATTTT. The V and J genes are TRBV6-1 and TRBJ1-5, with TRBD1 matching over 7 bases. The germline gives CDR1 MNHNS, CDR2 SASEGT. The length of the CDR3 is 15 residues. The V and J ends lost 6 bases and 0 bases, in that order; junction bases with no gene match: 5.

The CDR3 DNA reads as TGTGCCAGCAGCTCACGTTCTCAGGGCTATGGCTACACCTTC. Translation gives CASSSRSQGYGYTF. V is TRBV28 and J is TRBJ1-2; maybe TRBD1 (5 bases). CDR1 is MDHEN and CDR2 is SYDVKM in the germline V gene. V lost 6 bases and J lost 4, with 15 bases in between. The CDR3 is made up of 14 amino acids.

At least ten counts were recorded for this clonotype. The V gene is TRBV7-2, the J gene TRBJ1-2; 9 bases are shared with TRBD1. CDR1 and CDR2 from the germline V gene are SGHTA and FQGNSA. The CDR3 contains 16 residues. The V segment lost 4 bases and the J segment 5 bases; nucleotides outside the gene matches: 11. This CDR3 reads CASSSRSDRGGYGYTF. CDR3 DNA: TGTGCCAGCAGCTCAAGGTCGGACAGGGGAGGTTATGGCTACACCTTC.

The chain links TRBV11-2 to TRBJ2-5; D unresolved. The CDR3 is 13 amino acids. Germline V gene sequence: CDR1 SGHAT, CDR2 FQNNGV. Trimming cost V 5 bases and J 3 bases, with 10 bases left between them. The CDR3 sequence: CASSPPTEETQYF. CDR3 nucleotide sequence: TGTGCCAGCAGCCCCCCGACCGAAGAGACCCAGTACTTC.

The genes are TRBV2 and TRBJ2-7, with D unresolved. Germline V gene sequence: CDR1 SNHLY, CDR2 FYNNEI. CDR3 size: 17 residues. Trimming left V 0 bases short and J 3 bases short, with 18 bases between. In nucleotides, the CDR3 is TGTGCCAGCAGTGAAGCGACGGCAGCCGATCCTTACTACGAGCAGTACTTC. Translated: CASSEATAADPYYEQYF.

J is TRBJ1-4 and V is TRBV12-3 or TRBV12-4; a possible D gene is TRBD1 (5 bases). V was clipped by 5 bases and J by 0 bases, with 13 bases between them. This CDR3 has 16 residues. The CDR3 loop is CASSPGTVATNEKLFF. The CDR3 nucleotides read TGTGCCAGCAGTCCAGGGACGGTAGCAACTAATGAAAAACTGTTTTTT.

This chain joins TRBV7-6 and TRBJ1-5, with D maybe TRBD1 (5 bases). The CDR3 consists of 15 residues. With 1 base removed from V and 4 bases from J, the gap between germline ends came to 11 bases. CDR1 is SGHVS and CDR2 is FNYEAQ in the germline V gene. The DNA for the CDR3 is TGTGCCAGCAGCTTAGAGGCGGCAGGGAATCAGCCCCAGCATTTT. Amino acids: CASSLEAAGNQPQHF.

This clonotype was picked up a small number of times. The chain employs TRBV6-5 and TRBJ1-2; no reliable D call. V shed 2 bases and J shed 4 bases, with 20 bases lying between them. In germline, CDR1 is MNHEY, CDR2 SVGAGI. The CDR3 is made up of 17 amino acids. The CDR3 here is CASSYREHSVLGYGYTF. The CDR3 coding sequence is TGTGCCAGCAGTTACAGGGAACACAGCGTACTAGGCTATGGCTACACCTTC.

CDR3 bases: TGTGCCAGCAGTTTATCAAGGGACGCCTACGGTTGGGAGCAGTTCTTC. As protein: CASSLSRDAYGWEQFF. V gene TRBV27 combines with J gene TRBJ2-1; TRBD1 or TRBD2 may be the D gene (5 bases each). The germline V and J ends were trimmed by 0 bases and 10 bases, with 19 bases remaining between them. Germline-derived CDR1 and CDR2 are MNHEY and SMNVEV (reference sequence). The CDR3 runs 16 residues.

The V call is TRBV7-9, the J call TRBJ2-7, with 7 nucleotides matching TRBD1. Per germline, CDR1 SEHNR and CDR2 FQNEAQ (reference sequence). Trimming cost V 7 bases and J 6 bases; bases outside gene matches: 15. The CDR3 length is 15 residues. Here the CDR3 DNA reads TGTGCCAGCACCTCCCCGACAGGGACAATTGGCGAGCAGTACTTC. Protein: CASTSPTGTIGEQYF.

This clonotype was recorded a few times. V gene TRBV12-3 or TRBV12-4 combines with J gene TRBJ1-1; weak D call: TRBD1 (6 bases). The CDR3 extends over 13 amino acids. Trimming pared 6 bases from V and 5 bases from J, leaving 13 bases between. This chain's CDR3 is CASSQGIWTEAFF. The CDR3 DNA follows: TGTGCCAGCAGCCAGGGGATTTGGACTGAAGCTTTCTTT.

This clonotype has more than one count but fewer than ten. The V and J genes are TRBV20-1 and TRBJ1-2; a weak D match, TRBD1 (6 bases). The V gene's germline CDR1 is DFQATT and CDR2 SNEGSKA (reference sequence). The CDR3 covers 15 residues. V lost 2 bases and J 8 bases, leaving 21 bases between the germline ends. CDR3 loop: CSARTGRLAGEGYTF. In DNA form, the CDR3 reads TGCAGTGCTAGAACCGGGAGGTTGGCAGGGGAGGGCTACACCTTC.

The rearrangement joins TRBV18 to TRBJ2-7, with D unresolved. The germline gives CDR1 KGHSH, CDR2 LQKENI. This CDR3 is 14 amino acids long. Trimming took off 3 bases at V and 4 bases at J, with 13 bases between the two ends. The CDR3 is CASSPYSDTYEQYF. The CDR3 bases are TGTGCCAGCTCACCCTACTCTGACACATACGAGCAGTACTTC.

CDR3 sequence reads: CASSYRTSGGYEQYF. The CDR3 nucleotides are TGTGCCAGCAGTTACCGTACTAGCGGTGGCTACGAGCAGTACTTC. The gene calls are TRBV6-2 or TRBV6-3 and TRBJ2-7; 8 positions agree with TRBD2. Trimming removed 2 bases from V and 3 bases from J; junction bases left unmatched: 6. Germline V gene data show CDR1 as MNHEY and CDR2 as SVGEGT. The CDR3 is 15 amino acids.

The chain carries TRBV7-2 and TRBJ2-7; the match to TRBD1 covers 7 bases. CDR3 size: 16 residues. CDR1 is SGHTA, CDR2 FQGNSA, per germline. Trimming took 3 bases from V and 5 from J; bases not matched to a gene: 13. CDR3: CASSLVDRVPPNEQYF. In DNA form, the CDR3 reads TGTGCCAGCAGCTTGGTTGACAGGGTTCCCCCTAACGAGCAGTACTTC.

The chain links TRBV28 to TRBJ1-2, with D hard to call. Germline-derived CDR1 and CDR2 are MDHEN and SYDVKM. V gave up 5 bases and J gave up 5 bases, with 18 bases separating them. This CDR3 spans 15 amino acids. Here the CDR3 reads CASSPRHLRLYGYTF. DNA for the CDR3: TGTGCCAGCAGTCCCCGACACCTACGATTATATGGCTACACCTTC.

This clonotype was seen a few times. The V call is TRBV12-3 or TRBV12-4, the J call TRBJ2-2, with 7 bases that match TRBD2. The V segment lost 2 bases and the J segment 1 base; nucleotides outside the gene matches: 4. This CDR3 contains 16 residues. In nucleotides, the CDR3 is TGTGCCAGCAGTTTATTCCGGGGGGAGAACACCGGGGAGCTGTTTTTT. Translating gives CASSLFRGENTGELFF.

The chain recombines TRBV7-9 with TRBJ2-2, with D tentatively TRBD1 (6 bases). V was trimmed by 2 bases and J by 7 bases, leaving 14 bases between them. CDR1 is SEHNR, CDR2 FQNEAQ, per germline (reference sequence). The CDR3 totals 15 residues. The CDR3: CASSLRGGAIGELFF. The CDR3 DNA is TGTGCCAGCAGCTTACGTGGGGGCGCGATCGGGGAGCTGTTTTTT.

In this sample, this clonotype turned up a few times. CDR3 region: CASSLGRPGPTEAFF. CDR3 coding DNA: TGTGCCAGCAGCTTAGGAAGGCCAGGGCCCACTGAAGCTTTCTTT. The chain joins TRBV7-2 to TRBJ1-1, with D tentatively TRBD1 (5 bases). This CDR3 contains 15 residues. Trimming cost V 1 base and J 4 bases, with 13 bases left between them. Germline V gives CDR1 SGHTA, CDR2 FQGNSA.

The chain is built from TRBV7-3 and TRBJ1-1, with D perhaps TRBD1 (5 bases). Trimming cost V 5 bases and J 0 bases, with 13 bases left between them. Looked up from germline, CDR1 is SGHTA and CDR2 is FQGTGA. CDR3 length: 15 residues. In DNA, the CDR3 is TGTGCCAGCAGCCGATGGGGGGAGATGAACACTGAAGCTTTCTTT. Translating gives CASSRWGEMNTEAFF.

The gene calls are TRBV7-2 and TRBJ1-6; possible D gene TRBD1, 5 bases. This CDR3 is 17 amino acids long. Trimming pared 5 bases from V and 6 bases from J, leaving 20 bases between. From germline, CDR1 is SGHTA and CDR2 FQGNSA. The DNA for the CDR3 is TGTGCCAGCAGCCTTAGGGGCGGGGCCAGATCTAATTCACCCCTCCACTTT. Protein sequence: CASSLRGGARSNSPLHF.

This clonotype has more than one count but fewer than ten. As DNA, the CDR3 is TGCGCCAGCAGCCATTACTACGGACAGGGCCGATACGAGCAGTACTTC. Protein: CASSHYYGQGRYEQYF. The chain links TRBV4-1 to TRBJ2-7; the match to TRBD1 covers 8 bases. The germline V gene encodes CDR1 MGHRA and CDR2 YSYEKL. The CDR3 contains 16 residues. The ends lost 3 bases at V and 4 bases at J; junction bases unmatched: 11.

This clonotype showed up just a few times. The rearrangement joins TRBV2 to TRBJ2-1; D is perhaps TRBD2 (6 bases). This CDR3 is 15 amino acids long. Germline V lookup: CDR1 SNHLY, CDR2 FYNNEI. V lost 3 bases, J lost 5 bases, and 14 bases lay in between. CDR3 sequence reads: CASSDATTSHNEQFF. CDR3 DNA: TGTGCCAGCAGTGACGCGACAACTAGCCACAATGAGCAGTTCTTC.

This chain joins TRBV11-2 and TRBJ1-2; perhaps TRBD1 as D (5 bases). Germline lookup yields CDR1 SGHAT and CDR2 FQNNGV. V lost 6 bases and J lost 7, with 18 bases in between. This CDR3 has 14 residues. CDR3 nucleotide sequence: TGTGCCAGCAGTCCTGGGACGCCGGAGGGTGGCTACACCTTC. This gives the protein CASSPGTPEGGYTF.

This clonotype was found a few times. This chain links TRBV6-6 with TRBJ2-7; possibly TRBD2 for D (6 bases). This CDR3 has 15 residues. Between the trimmed V and J ends, which lost 0 bases and 4 bases, there was a span of 13 bases. Germline CDR1 MNHNY, CDR2 SVGAGI (reference sequence). The CDR3 sequence: CASSYSTSGQYEQYF. The CDR3 DNA follows: TGTGCCAGCAGTTACTCGACAAGCGGGCAGTACGAGCAGTACTTC.

This clonotype is a singleton in its sample. The chain carries TRBV7-8 and TRBJ2-7; D is undetermined. The CDR3 sequence is 18 residues long. Germline CDR1 reads SGHVS; CDR2 reads FQNEAQ. V was trimmed by 0 bases and J by 6 bases, leaving 24 bases between them. This CDR3 reads CASSLAPIPGPFEVEQYF. The CDR3 DNA reads as TGTGCCAGCAGCTTAGCTCCTATCCCGGGCCCCTTTGAGGTCGAGCAGTACTTC. Variable domain in full (rest from reference TRBV7-8 and TRBJ2-7): GAGVSQSPRYKVAKRGQDVALRCDPISGHVSLFWYQQALGQGPEFLTYFQNEAQLDKSGLPSDRFFAERPEGSVSTLKIQRTQQEDSAVYLCASSLAPIPGPFEVEQYFGPGTRLTVT.

The rearrangement joins TRBV7-8 to TRBJ2-1; 7 nucleotides agree with TRBD2. V dropped 1 base and J dropped 9; count of bases not matched to a gene: 6. This CDR3 has 14 residues. The germline CDR1 and CDR2 sequences are SGHVS and FQNEAQ. The CDR3 bases are TGTGCCAGCAGCTTAGGACTAGCTTTAGGTGAGCAGTTCTTC. This codes for CASSLGLALGEQFF.

There are a few counts of this clonotype. The chain combines TRBV7-8 with TRBJ2-2; 11 positions match TRBD2. The CDR3 contains 16 residues. Germline CDR1 SGHVS, CDR2 FQNEAQ. After removal of 5 bases from V and 6 bases from J, the junction contained 8 bases not matched to a gene. CDR3 DNA sequence: TGTGCCAGCAGCGAAACTAGCGGGGGTGGTCCCGGGGAGCTGTTTTTT. Encoded protein: CASSETSGGGPGELFF.